This TCR beta chain was sequenced for a study of blood T cell repertoires in COVID-19. The overall study: Sites across the United States, Italy and Spain contributed samples from acute and convalescent COVID-19. PBMCs, B-cell-depleted T cells, or T cells provided the cDNA or gDNA that made up the material.

Per the original data handling: Counts of nucleated cells, estimated from reference gene primer amplification, were obtained. Using immunoSEQ multiplex PCR, the repertoire was profiled, and TCRdb retains in-frame clones only, with some absent. V and J calls plus clone size are reproduced from that table; the DNA served to infer D and trimming. Of roughly 80,000 clones detected, just over 85% appear once; the ten largest clones hold 4.8%. With V trimmed by 5 bases and J by 5 bases, 14 bases remained unmatched. This CDR3 contains 19 residues. Germline V gene lookup returns CDR1 LNHDA and CDR2 SQIVND (reference sequence).

Input material: peripheral blood. V is TRBV19 and J is TRBJ2-3, with 15 bases lining up with TRBD2. The TCR originated in a woman over 75 with acute or convalescent COVID-19. As DNA, the CDR3 is TGTGCCAGTAGTTCCGGACTAGCGGGGGGGCTCTCGTGGGGAGATACGCAGTATTTT. Translating gives CASSSGLAGGLSWGDTQYF.